This T cell receptor (beta chain) was observed in a study of blood T cell repertoires in COVID-19. This clone was observed a few times. Germline V gene data show CDR1 as SEHNR and CDR2 as FQNEAQ (reference sequence). There are 17 residues in the CDR3. The V end lost 5 bases, the J end lost 4 bases, and 23 bases lay between the germline ends. Repertoires were generated with immunoSEQ multiplex PCR, while TCRdb's copy carries only in-frame clones and drops some. The table lists under 150,000 clones, roughly 88% of them singletons. This clonotype was obtained from a human donor in a cohort sampled during active COVID-19. This chain uses TRBV7-9 with TRBJ1-2; the D gene is possibly TRBD1 (6 bases). Material: peripheral blood. The CDR3 region has the DNA TGTGCCAGCAGCCATACTCCGGGAACAGGGATCAGCTATGGCTACACCTTC. Translation gives CASSHTPGTGISYGYTF.